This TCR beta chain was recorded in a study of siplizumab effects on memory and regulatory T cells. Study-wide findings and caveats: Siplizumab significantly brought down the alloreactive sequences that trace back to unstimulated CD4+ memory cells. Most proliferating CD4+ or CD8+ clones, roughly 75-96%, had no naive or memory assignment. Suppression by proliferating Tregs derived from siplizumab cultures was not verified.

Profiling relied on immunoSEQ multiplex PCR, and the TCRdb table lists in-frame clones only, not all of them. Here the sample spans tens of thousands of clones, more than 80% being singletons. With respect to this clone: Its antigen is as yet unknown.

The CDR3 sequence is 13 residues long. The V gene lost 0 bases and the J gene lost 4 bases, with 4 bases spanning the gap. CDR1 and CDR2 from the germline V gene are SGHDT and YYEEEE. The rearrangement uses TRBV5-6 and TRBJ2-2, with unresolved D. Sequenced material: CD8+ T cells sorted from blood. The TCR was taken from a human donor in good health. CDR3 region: CASSLEGTGELFF. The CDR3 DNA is TGTGCCAGCAGCTTGGAGGGCACCGGGGAGCTGTTTTTT.